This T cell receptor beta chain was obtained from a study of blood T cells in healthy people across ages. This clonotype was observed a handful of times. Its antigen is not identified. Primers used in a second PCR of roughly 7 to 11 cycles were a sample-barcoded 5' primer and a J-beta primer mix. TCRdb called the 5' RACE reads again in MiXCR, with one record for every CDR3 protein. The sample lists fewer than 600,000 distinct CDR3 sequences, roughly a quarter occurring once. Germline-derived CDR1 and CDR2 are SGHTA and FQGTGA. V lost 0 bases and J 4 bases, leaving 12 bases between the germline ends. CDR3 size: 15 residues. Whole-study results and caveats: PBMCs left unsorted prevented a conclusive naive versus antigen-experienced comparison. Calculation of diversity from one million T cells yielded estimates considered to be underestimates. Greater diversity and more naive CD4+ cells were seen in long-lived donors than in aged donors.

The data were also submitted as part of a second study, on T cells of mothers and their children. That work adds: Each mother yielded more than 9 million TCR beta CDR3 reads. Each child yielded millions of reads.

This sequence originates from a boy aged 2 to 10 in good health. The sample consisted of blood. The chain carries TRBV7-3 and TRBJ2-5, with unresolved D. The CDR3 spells CASSLTSGFGETQYF. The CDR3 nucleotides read TGTGCCAGCAGCTTAACGTCCGGATTTGGAGAGACCCAGTACTTC.